What follows is one T cell receptor (beta chain) and its context. Antigen: not known. This sample was included in a study of Tregs in tolerant kidney transplant recipients. Study outcomes and limitations: Some patients' samples used different primers over time, so nucleotide sequences weren't comparable.

This CDR3 region has 15 residues. With V trimmed by 2 bases and J by 6 bases, 5 bases remained unmatched. Germline-derived CDR1 and CDR2 are SGDLS and YYNGEE. Profiled with immunoSEQ multiplex PCR; TCRdb holds only in-frame clones, not every one. Among over 60,000 clones, around nine tenths were seen once, and the ten largest hold approximately 0.4%. The sample was CD4+ T cells from blood, taken before the transplant. V usage is TRBV9 and J usage is TRBJ1-4; 9 bases map to TRBD1. This receptor was identified in a human donor who received a combined kidney and bone marrow transplant. The CDR3 nucleotides are TGTGCCAGCAGCGTTCGACAGGGGGGGGATGAAAAACTGTTTTTT. This encodes CASSVRQGGDEKLFF.